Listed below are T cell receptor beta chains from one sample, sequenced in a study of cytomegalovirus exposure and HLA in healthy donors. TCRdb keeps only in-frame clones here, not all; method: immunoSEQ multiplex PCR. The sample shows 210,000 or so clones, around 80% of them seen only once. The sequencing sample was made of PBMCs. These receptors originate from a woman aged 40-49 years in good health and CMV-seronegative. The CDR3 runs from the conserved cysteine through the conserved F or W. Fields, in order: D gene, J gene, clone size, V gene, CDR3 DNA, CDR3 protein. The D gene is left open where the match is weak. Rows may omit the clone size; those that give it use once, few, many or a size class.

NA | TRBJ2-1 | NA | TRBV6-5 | TGTGCCAGCAGTTACTCGCGCCAAATCAATGAGCAGTTCTTC | CASSYSRQINEQFF
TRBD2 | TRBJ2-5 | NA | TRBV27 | TGTGCCAGCAGCCTGGGACTAGCGGGGGGGTTTCAAGAGACCCAGTACTTC | CASSLGLAGGFQETQYF
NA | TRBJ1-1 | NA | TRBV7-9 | TGTGCCAGCAGCGTACGGGGTGGGAACGCTGAAGCTTTCTTT | CASSVRGGNAEAFF
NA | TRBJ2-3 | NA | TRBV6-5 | TGTGCCAGCAGTTACAAACAGGGCACAGATACGCAGTATTTT | CASSYKQGTDTQYF
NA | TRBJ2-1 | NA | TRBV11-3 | TGTGCCAGCAGCCCTCATTCCGACATTTACAATGAGCAGTTCTTC | CASSPHSDIYNEQFF
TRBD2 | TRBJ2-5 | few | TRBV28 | TGTGCCAGCAGTTTGCCACTCCTAGCGGGGGGTGTGGAAGAGACCCAGTACTTC | CASSLPLLAGGVEETQYF
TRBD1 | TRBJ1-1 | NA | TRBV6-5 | TGTGCCAGCAGTTCCCCGGGACAGGCGCCGAACACTGAAGCTTTCTTT | CASSSPGQAPNTEAFF
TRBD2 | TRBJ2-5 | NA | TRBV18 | TGTGCCAGCTCACCAGTCTCGGCTAGCGGGGGGGGAGAGACCCAGTACTTC | CASSPVSASGGGETQYF
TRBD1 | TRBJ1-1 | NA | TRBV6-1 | TGTGCCAGCAGTCCAAACAGGGGGAACACTGAAGCTTTCTTT | CASSPNRGNTEAFF
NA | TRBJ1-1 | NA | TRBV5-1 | TGCGCCAGCAGCTTGGTCTCGCAGGCGAACACTGAAGCTTTCTTT | CASSLVSQANTEAFF
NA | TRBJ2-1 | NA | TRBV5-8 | TGTGCCAGCAGCTCCCCTGCGGAGGGACAGACCGAGCAGTTCTTC | CASSSPAEGQTEQFF
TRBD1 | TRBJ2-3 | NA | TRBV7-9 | TGTGCCAGCAGATCAACGGGACAGGGTGTTGCCCGGACAGATACGCAGTATTTT | CASRSTGQGVARTDTQYF
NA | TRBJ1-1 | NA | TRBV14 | TGTGCCAGCAGCCAAGACAGGGCTGGAACTGAAGCTTTCTTT | CASSQDRAGTEAFF
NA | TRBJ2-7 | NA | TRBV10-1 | TGCGCCAGCAGTGTAAACAGGGAGTACGAGCAGTACTTC | CASSVNREYEQYF
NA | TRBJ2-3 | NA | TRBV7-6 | TGTGCCAGCAGCCGCCGAGGGTGGGACACAGATACGCAGTATTTT | CASSRRGWDTDTQYF
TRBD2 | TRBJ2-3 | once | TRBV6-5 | TGTGCCAGCAGGGACTTAGCGGGATCCTTTATGAGGCAGTATTTT | CASRDLAGSFMRQYF
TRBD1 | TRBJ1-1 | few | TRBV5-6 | TGTGCCAGCAGCTTGGGACAGGGCTCTGAAGCTTTCTTT | CASSLGQGSEAFF
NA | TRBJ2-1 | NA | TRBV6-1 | TGTGCCAGCAGAAGCGGGCGCTACAATGAGCAGTTCTTC | CASRSGRYNEQFF
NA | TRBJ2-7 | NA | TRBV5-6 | TGTGCCAGCAGCCATAGGGCAGGGCGGCGCTACGAGCAGTACTTC | CASSHRAGRRYEQYF
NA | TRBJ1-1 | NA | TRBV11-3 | TGTGCCAGCAGCTCGCCTCCAGGGATCAGCACTGAAGCTTTCTTT | CASSSPPGISTEAFF
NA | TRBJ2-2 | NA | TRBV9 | TGTGCCAGCAGCGTAGTGAGCGGGGAGCTGTTTTTT | CASSVVSGELFF
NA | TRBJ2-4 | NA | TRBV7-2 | TGTGCCAGCAGCCCATGGTCCTCCGGGGCCAAAAACATTCAGTACTTC | CASSPWSSGAKNIQYF
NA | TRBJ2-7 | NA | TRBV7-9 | TGTGCCAGCATGGCCCCAGGGGCCTACGAGCAGTACTTC | CASMAPGAYEQYF
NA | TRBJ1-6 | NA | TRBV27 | TGTGCCAGCAGTTTAACCGCGAGCTCCTATAATTCACCCCTCCACTTT | CASSLTASSYNSPLHF
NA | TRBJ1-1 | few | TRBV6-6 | TGTGCCGCCTCCTCTATACCGAACACTGAAGCTTTCTTT | CAASSIPNTEAFF
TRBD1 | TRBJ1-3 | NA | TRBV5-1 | TGCGCCAGCTCAGGGGGAAGCTCTGGAAACACCATATATTTT | CASSGGSSGNTIYF
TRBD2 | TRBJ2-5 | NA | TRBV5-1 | TGCGCCAGCAGCTTGGTAGCGGGGGCCCTCCAAGAGACCCAGTACTTC | CASSLVAGALQETQYF
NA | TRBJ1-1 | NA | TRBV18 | TGTGCCAGCTCACTTCAGTTGAACACTGAAGCTTTCTTT | CASSLQLNTEAFF
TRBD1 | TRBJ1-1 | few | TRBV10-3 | TGTGCCATCAGTGATAGGGGGCGCGCCCCTATGGTAAAGATGAACACTGAAGCTTTCTTT | CAISDRGRAPMVKMNTEAFF
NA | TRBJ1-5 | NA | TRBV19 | TGTGCCAGTAGTATAGATCATGGGGGGGCAGGGCTTCAGCCCCAGCATTTT | CASSIDHGGAGLQPQHF
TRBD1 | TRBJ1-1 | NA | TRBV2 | TGTGCCAGCAGGACAAACAGGGGAACTGAAGCTTTCTTT | CASRTNRGTEAFF
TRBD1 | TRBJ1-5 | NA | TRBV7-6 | TGTGCCACCAGCCCTAGCGGGGCACAGGGGAGAGGTCAGCCCCAGCATTTT | CATSPSGAQGRGQPQHF
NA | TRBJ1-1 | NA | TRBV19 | TGTGCCAGTAGTATTAAATACACTGAAGCTTTCTTT | CASSIKYTEAFF
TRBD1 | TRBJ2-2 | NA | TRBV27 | TGTGCCAGCACTACCGGGACAGGGGGGACCGGGGAGCTGTTTTTT | CASTTGTGGTGELFF
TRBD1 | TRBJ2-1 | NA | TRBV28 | TGTGCCAGCAGCCGGGACAGGGGGACCCCTGGGCAGTTCTTC | CASSRDRGTPGQFF
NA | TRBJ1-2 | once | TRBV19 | TGTGCCAGTAGTCCAAGGGGAGGGCTGAATGGCTACACCTTC | CASSPRGGLNGYTF
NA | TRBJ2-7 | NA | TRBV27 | TGTGCCAGCAGTTTTACAGGGTACGAGCAGTACTTC | CASSFTGYEQYF
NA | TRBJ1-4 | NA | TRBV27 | TGTGCCAGCAGTTTAAGGACAGCAACTAATGAAAAACTGTTTTTT | CASSLRTATNEKLFF
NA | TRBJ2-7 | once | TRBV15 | TGTGCCACCAGCAGAGTGGCCGGGCAGGGCTCCTACGAGCAGTACTTC | CATSRVAGQGSYEQYF
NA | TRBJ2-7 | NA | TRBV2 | TGTGCCAGCAGTTTTTCGGGAAACGAGCAGTACTTC | CASSFSGNEQYF
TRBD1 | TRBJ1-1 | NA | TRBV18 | TGTGCCAGCTCACCACTGGCTCACGGGACAGGGGTGAACACTGAAGCTTTCTTT | CASSPLAHGTGVNTEAFF
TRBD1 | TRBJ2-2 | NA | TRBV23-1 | TGCGCCAGCAGTCATTCCACGGACAGGGCCCGGGAGCTGTTTTTT | CASSHSTDRARELFF
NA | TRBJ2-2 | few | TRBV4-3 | TGCGCCAGCAGCCACTCTACGAACACCGGGGAGCTGTTTTTT | CASSHSTNTGELFF
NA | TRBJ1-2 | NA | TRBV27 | TGTGCCAGCGCGGGACCGGACTATGGCTACACCTTC | CASAGPDYGYTF
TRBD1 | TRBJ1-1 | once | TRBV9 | TGTGCCAGCAGCGCCGTGACAGGGGTGGACACTGAAGCTTTCTTT | CASSAVTGVDTEAFF
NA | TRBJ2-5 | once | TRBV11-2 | TGTGCCAGCAGCTTAAACGGGGGGCTTGTGGAGACCCAGTACTTC | CASSLNGGLVETQYF
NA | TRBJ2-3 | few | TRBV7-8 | TGTGCCAGCAGCTTAGAGATCGGGGGGCAAGGCACAGATACGCAGTATTTT | CASSLEIGGQGTDTQYF
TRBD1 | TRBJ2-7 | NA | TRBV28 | TGTGCCAGCAGTCCAAACCGGGACAGGGTCTGGTACGAGCAGTACTTC | CASSPNRDRVWYEQYF
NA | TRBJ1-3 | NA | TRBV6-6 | TGTGCCAGCAGTTACCGAGCATCTTACTCTGGAAACACCATATATTTT | CASSYRASYSGNTIYF
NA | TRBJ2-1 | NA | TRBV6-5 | TGTGCCAGCAGTTCCGACAGTTACAATGAGCAGTTCTTC | CASSSDSYNEQFF
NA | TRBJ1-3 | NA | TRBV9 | TGTGCCAGCAGCCCCCGGACTGGATTCTCTGGAAACACCATATATTTT | CASSPRTGFSGNTIYF
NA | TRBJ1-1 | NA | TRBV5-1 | TGCGCCAGCAGAGACCGCGCAGGGGCGACGGATGAAGCTTTCTTT | CASRDRAGATDEAFF
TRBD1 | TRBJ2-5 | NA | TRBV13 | TGTGCCAGCAGCTTGACGCCCACGGGACAGGGGCAAGAGACCCAGTACTTC | CASSLTPTGQGQETQYF